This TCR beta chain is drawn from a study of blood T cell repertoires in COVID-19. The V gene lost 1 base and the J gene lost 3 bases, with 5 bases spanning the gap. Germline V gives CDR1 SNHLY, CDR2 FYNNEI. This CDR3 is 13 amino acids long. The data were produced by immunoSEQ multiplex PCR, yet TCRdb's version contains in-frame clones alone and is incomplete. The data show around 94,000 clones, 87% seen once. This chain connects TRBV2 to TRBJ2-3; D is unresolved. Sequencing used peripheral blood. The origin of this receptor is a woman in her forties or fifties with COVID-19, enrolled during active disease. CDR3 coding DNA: TGTGCCAGCAGTGAAGGAGCGACAGATACGCAGTATTTT. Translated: CASSEGATDTQYF.